The 7 T cell receptor beta chains below come from one sample, sequenced in a study of cytomegalovirus exposure and HLA in healthy donors (TCRdb year 2017). Library prep was done by the immunoSEQ multiplex PCR assay. The multiplex PCR relied on a mix of 60 forward primers for TCR Vbeta segments and 13 reverse primers for TCR Jbeta segments. What TCRdb holds here is the immuneACCESS table cut down to in-frame rearrangements. Part of the clones is not present; checked against another copy, under half of the missing clones reflect an unresolved V gene, and the others are unexplained. The sample records roughly 230,000 clones, about nine tenths of which are singletons. About 1.7% of the sample is in the top ten clones. Sequencing was performed on PBMCs. The receptors shown here come from a girl aged 2-10 years in good health and CMV-seronegative.

The V and J genes are TRBV2 and TRBJ1-5; D might be TRBD1 (6 bases). The V end was cut by 4 bases, the J end by 0 bases, with 10 bases between. The CDR3 is 15 residues long. The V gene's germline CDR1 is SNHLY and CDR2 FYNNEI. CDR3 sequence: CASSATGSSNQPQHF. Here the CDR3 DNA reads TGTGCCAGCAGTGCAACAGGGTCTAGCAATCAGCCCCAGCATTTT.

The chain links TRBV2 to TRBJ1-2; D is possibly TRBD1 (5 bases). From germline, CDR1 is SNHLY and CDR2 FYNNEI. Trimming shortened V by 7 bases and J by 5 bases, and 17 bases separated the two germline ends. The CDR3 consists of 14 residues. In nucleotides, the CDR3 is TGTGCCAGCAAAGAGGGGACGGGGAGGTATGGCTACACCTTC. Amino acids: CASKEGTGRYGYTF.

This chain joins TRBV6-1 and TRBJ2-1; 10 nucleotides line up with TRBD2. There are 14 residues in the CDR3. Germline CDR1 MNHNS, CDR2 SASEGT. Losses at the gene ends were 5 bases for V and 8 bases for J; bases not matched to a gene: 6. The CDR3, as DNA: TGTGCCAGCAGTCGACTAGCGGGTGGGGATGAGCAGTTCTTC. This encodes CASSRLAGGDEQFF.

The CDR3: CASSRTGVAYEQYF. In DNA form, the CDR3 reads TGTGCCAGCAGCCGGACAGGAGTCGCCTACGAGCAGTACTTC. The V call is TRBV4-2, the J call TRBJ2-7, with 7 bases that match TRBD1. Germline V gene data show CDR1 as LGHNA and CDR2 as YNFKEQ. The CDR3 is made up of 14 amino acids. V trimming: 4 bases; J trimming: 2 bases; junction bases outside the gene matches: 5.

The chain recombines TRBV5-6 with TRBJ2-3; TRBD2 agrees at 10 bases. CDR1 is SGHDT, CDR2 YYEEEE, per germline. The J segment lost 0 bases and the V segment lost 0 bases, leaving 10 bases of the junction unmatched. The CDR3 has 19 amino acids. CDR3 DNA: TGTGCCAGCAGCTTGGTTTTAGCGGGGGGCCTACGTAGCACAGATACGCAGTATTTT. It is translated as CASSLVLAGGLRSTDTQYF.

The chain joins TRBV5-5 to TRBJ1-4; D not certain. Trimming cost V 6 bases and J 6 bases, with 18 bases left between them. Germline V lookup: CDR1 SGHKS, CDR2 YYEKEE (reference sequence). The CDR3 totals 15 residues. The CDR3: CASKSRPSGDEKLFF. CDR3 coding DNA: TGTGCCAGCAAGTCGAGGCCGTCTGGAGATGAAAAACTGTTTTTT.

The CDR3 here is CASSFSGTSGNEQFF. The DNA for the CDR3 is TGTGCCAGCAGCTTTTCCGGGACTAGCGGAAATGAGCAGTTCTTC. V usage is TRBV11-3 and J usage is TRBJ2-1, with 11 bases fitting TRBD2. V lost 3 bases to trimming and J lost 7 bases; unmatched junction nucleotides: 5. CDR3 length: 15 amino acids. Per germline, CDR1 SGHNT and CDR2 YENEEA.